This entry concerns a single TCR beta chain. Its antigen is not yet known. Per-nucleotide qualities are absent, and no much larger clonotype sits a single base away. V gives up 2 bases and J gives up 12 bases, and the segment between their germline ends measures 11 bases. Reading from cysteine to phenylalanine, the CDR3 counts 12 amino acids. Only the CDR3 region is kept as DNA, spanning 36 bases read in frame from base 1. For CDR1 and CDR2, the germline V gene lists MGHRA and YSYEKL. Healthy HIV-negative adults with no recently reported acute infections or vaccinations were included as donors. Only Caucasian adults living in Nashville, Tennessee, USA were represented among the donors. For unsorted samples, tens of millions of PBMCs were counted, and genomic DNA was extracted using the QIAamp DNA Blood Mini kit. Blood was collected by leukapheresis, and PBMCs were isolated by Ficoll-Histopaque density gradient centrifugation and then cryopreserved in liquid nitrogen vapor phase.

TCR CDR3 regions were amplified from genomic DNA by multiplex PCR using the deep immunoSEQ assay. For each cell subset, the extracted genomic DNA was distributed evenly across all wells of several immunoSEQ 96-well plates, and each plate served as one replicate. For unsorted PBMC, 250 to 350 ng of genomic DNA, equivalent to about 30,000 T cell genomes, went into each replicate PCR. Genomic DNA from unsorted PBMC was sequenced over ten immunoSEQ deep assay plates. The purified libraries were quantified using a Qubit 3.0 fluorometer, sized with a Bioanalyzer 2100, and then quantified again using the KAPA Library Quantification kit. Every immunoSEQ 96-well plate was sequenced on a dedicated single-read 150-cycle Illumina NextSeq 550 flow cell. For the original study's pipeline: Because only junctional sequences without quality scores were contained in the immunoSEQ output, filtering matching that applied to full-length reads could not be performed. Sequences were annotated with PyIR, a Python wrapper for IgBLAST v1.9, using IMGT germline references to assign V/J genes and CDR3. Reads were filtered out if the reads had weak V/J assignments (E-value above 1e-6), no CDR3, stop codons, out-of-frame junctions, or ambiguous translated residues. V3J clonotypes were defined by identical inferred V gene, J gene, and CDR3 amino acid sequence. Percentage overlap between repertoires was computed as shared unique clonotypes divided by the size of the smaller repertoire. Repertoire richness was assessed with RTK rarefaction, the Chao1 estimator, and Recon v2.1 estimates of unobserved clonotypes. TCRdb provides this immuneACCESS table in a form limited to in-frame rearrangements. Some clones are lacking; in checked studies, under half of them reflect an unresolved V gene, and why the rest are absent is not known. The D gene and trimming were derived from the DNA, and the V and J assignments and clone size from that table. The sample data list some 490,000 clones, and more than 65% of these were observed just once. The ten most abundant clones make up 9.5% to 15% of the sample.

This sample stems from a study of shared clonotypes between healthy human individuals (dated by TCRdb to the early 2020s). Regarding the complete study: A few men and a couple of women, aged 18 to 49 years, made up the cohort. The study deeply sequenced blood TCR repertoires of roughly five healthy adults to estimate repertoire size and the extent of clonotype sharing between individuals. Different laboratories and diverse techniques were used to prepare libraries and sequence TCR repertoires, to increase sequencing depth and limit assay-specific biases. Between about 0.94 and 8.9 billion PBMCs per donor were obtained by leukapheresis.

Study-level results and caveats: Pairwise subsampling led to the expectation that sequencing depth would affect the degree of clonotype sharing among donors. The genetic and exposure-history diversity represented was limited by the small number of donors. Sampling was restricted to blood, and TCR repertoires in tissue are likely to differ from TCR repertoires in blood.

The rearranged chain carries TRBV4-1 and TRBJ2-1; the D region possibly corresponds to TRBD1 (7 bases align). The TCR originated in a woman aged 35 to 49 in good health. Some clones in this sample may be carry-over from other donors' samples. The sequenced sample was PBMCs. The CDR3: CASSQPGGLQFF. The sequence in DNA is TGCGCCAGCAGCCAACCAGGGGGGTTGCAGTTCTTC.